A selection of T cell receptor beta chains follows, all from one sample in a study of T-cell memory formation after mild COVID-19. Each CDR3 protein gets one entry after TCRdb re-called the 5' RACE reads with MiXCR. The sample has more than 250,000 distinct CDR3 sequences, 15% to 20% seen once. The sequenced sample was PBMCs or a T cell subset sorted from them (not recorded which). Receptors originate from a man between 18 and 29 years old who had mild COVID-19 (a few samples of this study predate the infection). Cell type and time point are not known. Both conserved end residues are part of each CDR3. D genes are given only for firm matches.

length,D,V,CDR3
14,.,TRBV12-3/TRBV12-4,CASSDTVIQETQYF
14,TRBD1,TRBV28,CASSFRDRVNIQYF
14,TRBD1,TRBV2,CASSAGQAAYGYTF
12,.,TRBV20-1,CSAHGLAGELFF
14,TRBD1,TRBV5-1,CASSGGQGAETQYF
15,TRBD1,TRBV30,CAWRETGAMVETQYF
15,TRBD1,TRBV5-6,CASSLVPGQGAEAFF
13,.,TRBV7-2,CASAARGVYEQYF
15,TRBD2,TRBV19,CASSIGGGLYNEQFF
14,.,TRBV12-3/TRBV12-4,CASSIVGNTGELFF
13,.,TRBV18,CASSTGSNYEQYF
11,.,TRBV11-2,CASSAGLGYTF
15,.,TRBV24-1,CATSDPGMGNQPQHF